Listed here are 22 T cell receptor beta chains from one sample, sequenced in a study of blood T cells in healthy people across ages. A second PCR, run for roughly 7 to 11 cycles, used a sample-barcoded 5' primer plus a J-beta primer mix. TCRdb reprocessed the 5' RACE reads via MiXCR and lists one record per CDR3 protein. Altogether 1.5 million to 2 million distinct CDR3 sequences are present, approximately 30% being singletons, with the ten largest covering roughly 8%. The sequencing input was blood. The receptors shown here come from a woman in her 30s in good health.

This chain connects TRBV20-1 to TRBJ1-1; possibly TRBD1 for D (6 bases). Looked up from germline, CDR1 is DFQATT and CDR2 is SNEGSKA (reference sequence). The CDR3 loop spans 13 amino acids. Trimming pared 7 bases from V and 1 base from J, leaving 13 bases between. The CDR3 loop reads CSVPQGANTEAFF. The DNA of the CDR3 is TGCAGTGTCCCACAGGGTGCGAACACTGAAGCTTTCTTT.

This clonotype was found many times. The chain recombines TRBV29-1 with TRBJ2-7, with D tentatively TRBD1 or TRBD2 (5 bases each). CDR3 size: 12 residues. Looked up from germline, CDR1 is SQVTM and CDR2 is ANQGSEA. CDR3 sequence: CNYSGSSYEQYF. The CDR3 DNA sequence: TGCAATTACTCAGGGAGCTCCTACGAGCAGTACTTC.

This clonotype came up many times. The genes are TRBV5-1 and TRBJ2-7; 7 bases agree with TRBD2. V lost 9 bases, J lost 3 bases, and 12 bases stayed unmatched. The CDR3 spans 14 residues. The germline V gene encodes CDR1 SGHRS and CDR2 YFSETQ. This CDR3 reads CATRSNSGDYEQYF. The CDR3 DNA sequence: TGCGCCACCAGAAGCAACAGCGGGGACTACGAGCAGTACTTC.

This clonotype has only a few counts. The chain couples TRBV6-5 to TRBJ1-1; tentative D call: TRBD1 (5 bases). V shed 7 bases and J shed 4 bases, with 22 bases lying between them. Germline V gene lookup returns CDR1 MNHEY and CDR2 SVGAGI. CDR3 length equals 16 residues. CDR3 sequence reads: CASTLRDPGRGTEAFF. The CDR3 nucleotides read TGTGCCAGCACTCTCCGGGACCCCGGCCGTGGCACTGAAGCTTTCTTT.

This clonotype was detected only a few times. The chain carries TRBV5-1 and TRBJ2-4; the D is unclear. TRBJ2-7 explains the end of the DNA better; the J call may be wrong. Germline V gives CDR1 SGHRS, CDR2 YFSETQ. This CDR3 spans 15 amino acids. DNA of the CDR3: TGCGCCAGCAGCGTGGTGGATTCGGTCTGGTACGAGCAGTACTTC. It codes for CASSVVDSVWYEQYF.

This clonotype has a handful of counts. The genes are TRBV5-4 and TRBJ2-5, with 7 bases identical to TRBD1. The CDR3 runs to 13 residues. CDR1 and CDR2 (germline): SGHNT, YYREEE (reference sequence). After removal of 6 bases from V and 4 bases from J, the junction contained 6 bases not matched to a gene. The CDR3 DNA sequence: TGTGCCAGCAAAAAGGGGGCGGGAGAGACCCAGTACTTC. It yields the protein CASKKGAGETQYF. Together with reference TRBV5-4 and TRBJ2-5, the CDR3 gives the full variable domain: ETGVTQSPTHLIKTRGQQVTLRCSSQSGHNTVSWYQQALGQGPQFIFQYYREEENGRGNFPPRFSGLQFPNYSSELNVNALELDDSALYLCASKKGAGETQYFGPGTRLLVL.

This clonotype came up many times. The V gene is TRBV27, the J gene TRBJ2-5, with 7 nucleotides matching TRBD1. The length of the CDR3 is 12 residues. The germline V gene encodes CDR1 MNHEY and CDR2 SMNVEV (reference sequence). V gave up 1 base and J gave up 13 bases; unmatched junction bases: 6. As DNA, the CDR3 is TGTGCCAGCAGTTTATTGGGACAGAACCTGTACTTC. Its protein product is CASSLLGQNLYF.

The gene calls are TRBV29-1 and TRBJ2-2; D ambiguous. Germline V gives CDR1 SQVTM, CDR2 ANQGSEA. The CDR3 totals 10 residues. With 5 bases removed from V and 7 bases from J, the gap between germline ends came to 5 bases. CDR3 in amino acids: CSVFNGELFF. In DNA, the CDR3 is TGCAGCGTTTTCAACGGGGAGCTGTTTTTT.

The chain has TRBV10-1 and TRBJ2-2; D is undetermined. V was pared by 3 bases and J by 1 base, with 3 bases between. The CDR3 has 13 residues. Germline loops: CDR1 WNHNN, CDR2 SYGVQD (reference sequence). Here the CDR3 DNA reads TGCGCCAGCAGTGACCTGAACACCGGGGAGCTGTTTTTT. Protein product: CASSDLNTGELFF.

This chain connects TRBV20-1 to TRBJ1-4; 8 bases fit TRBD1. The CDR3 is made up of 15 amino acids. The trim removed 6 bases at V and 6 bases at J, leaving 12 bases unmatched. Germline V gene lookup returns CDR1 DFQATT and CDR2 SNEGSKA (reference sequence). In DNA, the CDR3 is TGCAGTGCCCCGAGTAGCGGACAGGGTTATGAAAAACTGTTTTTT. Amino acid sequence: CSAPSSGQGYEKLFF.

This clonotype appeared a few times. This chain links TRBV12-3 or TRBV12-4 with TRBJ2-7; 7 nucleotides match TRBD1. There are 14 residues in the CDR3. V gave up 4 bases and J gave up 2 bases; unmatched junction bases: 5. The CDR3 coding sequence is TGTGCCAGCAGTTCACAGGGGCTGACCTACGAGCAGTACTTC. The encoded protein is CASSSQGLTYEQYF.

In regard to this clonotype: It may be a read error: a sequence one base away is much more abundant. The rearrangement links TRBV6-5 to TRBJ2-5; 10 bases match TRBD2. This CDR3 has 15 amino acids. Unmatched junction bases numbered 9, after V lost 0 bases and J lost 11 bases. Germline loops: CDR1 MNHEY, CDR2 SVGAGI. CDR3 in DNA: TGTGCCAGCAGTTACTCAGGGACTAGCGTCTATGAGCAGTACTTC. Translation gives CASSYSGTSVYEQYF.

CDR3 DNA: TGTGCCAGCAGCTTATTTAGAGTTCCAGAAAAACTGTTTTTT. This sequence encodes CASSLFRVPEKLFF. V usage is TRBV11-2 and J usage is TRBJ1-4; D unclear. The V end was cut by 2 bases, the J end by 8 bases, with 12 bases between. Germline values: CDR1 SGHAT, CDR2 FQNNGV. The CDR3 contains 14 residues.

This clonotype was picked up a small number of times. This sequence joins TRBV6-2 or TRBV6-3 and TRBJ1-5; D not resolved. The length of the CDR3 is 15 residues. Per germline, CDR1 MNHEY and CDR2 SVGEGT. Deletions cut 2 bases from V and 2 bases from J, with 10 bases between. This CDR3 reads CASSYEELGNQPQHF. CDR3 nucleotides: TGTGCCAGCAGTTACGAGGAGCTTGGCAATCAGCCCCAGCATTTT.

The V gene is TRBV19, the J gene TRBJ2-4; perhaps TRBD2 as D (5 bases). The CDR3 extends over 16 amino acids. Germline lookup yields CDR1 LNHDA and CDR2 SQIVND (reference sequence). Trimming took 1 base from V and 0 from J, leaving 10 bases between them. The CDR3 DNA sequence: TGTGCCAGTAGTATAGCGGGCGGGCCAGCCAAAAACATTCAGTACTTC. It yields the protein CASSIAGGPAKNIQYF.

As for this clonotype: A much larger clone lies one base from this, so it may be a read error. This is likely a read error, given that the CDR3 carries no conserved phenylalanine or tryptophan at its end. The V gene is TRBV12-3 or TRBV12-4, the J gene TRBJ1-2; the match to TRBD1 covers 7 bases. J gave up 4 bases and V 3 bases, and 5 bases lay outside the gene matches. The CDR3 spans 14 residues. CDR3 sequence: CASSLTGIGYGYTC. CDR3 bases: TGTGCCAGCAGTTTGACAGGGATCGGCTATGGCTACACCTGC.

This sequence joins TRBV21-1 and TRBJ2-7; the table's TRBD1 call for D was not verified on the DNA. TRBV21-1 is a recognized pseudogene. This CDR3 is 12 amino acids long. The CDR3: CASSRHRDEQYF. The CDR3 DNA reads TGTGCCAGCAGCAGGCACAGGGACGAGCAGTACTTC.

This clonotype was recorded many times. The V call is TRBV6-2 or TRBV6-3, the J call TRBJ2-1; TRBD2 aligns across 7 bases. The CDR3 sequence is 15 residues long. From germline, CDR1 is MNHEY and CDR2 SVGEGT. The ends lost 0 bases at V and 7 bases at J; junction bases unmatched: 6. CDR3 protein: CASSYSGGAGNEQFF. The CDR3 DNA reads as TGTGCCAGCAGTTACTCCGGGGGAGCGGGGAATGAGCAGTTCTTC.

The chain recombines TRBV4-1 with TRBJ2-5; 7 nucleotides align to TRBD1. The CDR3 is 15 amino acids. Trimming cost V 1 base and J 11 bases; bases outside gene matches: 13. In germline, CDR1 is MGHRA, CDR2 YSYEKL. The CDR3 DNA reads as TGCGCCAGCAGCCAAGTCTCCACAGGGGTTGTGGAGCAGTACTTC. Its translation: CASSQVSTGVVEQYF.

This clonotype was seen ten or more times. The rearrangement joins TRBV20-1 to TRBJ2-3; a possible D gene is TRBD1 (6 bases). V lost 5 bases, J lost 5 bases, and 20 bases lay in between. Germline CDR1 DFQATT, CDR2 SNEGSKA (reference sequence). The CDR3 contains 15 residues. The CDR3 nucleotides read TGCAGTGCTCCCTCCGCAGGGGAGATCAAAGATACGCAGTATTTT. Translated: CSAPSAGEIKDTQYF.

The chain links TRBV28 to TRBJ2-3, with D possibly called TRBD1 or TRBD2 (5 bases each). Trimming stripped 4 bases from V and 0 bases from J, with 11 bases between. The CDR3 runs 15 residues. Germline CDR1 and CDR2: MDHEN and SYDVKM. CDR3 protein: CASSSMRGSTDTQYF. CDR3 sequence (DNA): TGTGCCAGCAGTTCCATGAGGGGAAGCACAGATACGCAGTATTTT.

This clonotype was counted a few times. The rearrangement joins TRBV20-1 to TRBJ2-5; D gene ambiguous. Germline CDR1 DFQATT, CDR2 SNEGSKA (reference sequence). CDR3 length: 14 amino acids. The germline V and J ends were trimmed by 3 bases and 3 bases, with 14 bases remaining between them. The CDR3: CSASRWDLKETQYF. CDR3 bases: TGCAGTGCTAGTAGGTGGGATTTAAAAGAGACCCAGTACTTC.